The clone carrying this T cell receptor beta chain was recorded once. Profiling relied on immunoSEQ multiplex PCR, and the TCRdb table lists in-frame clones only, not all of them. Of about 19,000 clones listed, roughly 87% were seen once; the top ten hold 49%. CDR1 MNHEY and CDR2 SMNVEV come from the germline V gene (reference sequence). This CDR3 has 15 amino acids. J gave up 4 bases and V 3 bases, and 6 bases lay outside the gene matches. The data were taken from a study of OX40 agonist ivuxolimab in advanced cancers. Study-level information: Ivuxolimab doses were 0.01, 0.1, 0.3, 1.5, 3 or 10 mg/kg every 2 weeks.

The material was CD4+ or CD8+ T cells sorted from blood, obtained in a trial of the OX40 agonist ivuxolimab. The chain recombines TRBV27 with TRBJ2-7; TRBD2 matches at 10 bases. This TCR was sampled from an adult with an advanced solid tumor such as melanoma, head and neck, liver or kidney cancer. CDR3 in amino acids: CASSFGVAGGYEQYF. CDR3 bases: TGTGCCAGCAGTTTTGGGGTAGCGGGAGGTTACGAGCAGTACTTC.